This record covers a single T cell receptor (beta chain). Its antigen remains undetermined. Base qualities are not at hand, and no much larger clone is one base apart. In the paper's terms, the treatment or condition label means: around 19 received Ad26.COV2.S at low or high dose, single or two shots; about 5 received placebo; per-sample allocation not given. Repertoires of vaccine and placebo recipients were sequenced from samples taken on day 63 after the first injection. Cohort 1b enrolled fewer than 30 adults aged 18-55 years at a single site in Boston, USA, between 29 July and 7 August 2020. As a vaccine, Ad26.COV2.S was a replication-incompetent adenovirus type 26 vector that expressed a prefusion-stabilized SARS-CoV-2 spike protein derived from the original Wuhan strain. The record originates from a study of Ad26.COV2.S vaccination and SARS-CoV-2 variants (dated by TCRdb to the early 2020s). Describing the broader study: Vaccine-arm donors came from COV1001, a multicentre, randomized, double-blind, placebo-controlled phase I-IIa trial of Ad26.COV2.S in healthy adults. Dosing of Ad26.COV2.S was intramuscular, at either 5x10^10 or 1x10^11 viral particles, delivered as one shot or as two shots spaced 56 days apart. TCRbeta repertoire sequencing was used to assess the specificity and breadth of SARS-CoV-2-reactive T cell receptors after Ad26.COV2.S vaccination. A total of around 32 samples were included in the TCR-sequenced set, comprising around 19 Ad26.COV2.S vaccine recipients, 5 placebo recipients and 8 SARS-CoV-2 convalescent individuals. Participants in the trial were split at random into five groups of five each, receiving low-dose or high-dose Ad26.COV2.S once or twice, or else placebo on both occasions. Investigators remained blinded to trial group allocation during experiments and outcome assessment.

The immunoSEQ Assay was the method used to sequence TCRbeta CDR3 regions. After extraction, genomic DNA underwent amplification by bias-controlled multiplex PCR, followed by high-throughput sequencing. Per the authors' processing: Collapsing and filtering of sequences were performed to quantify the absolute abundance of each unique TCRbeta CDR3 region. T cell fraction was estimated by normalizing TCRbeta template counts to usable DNA, which was measured by amplifying reference genes present in all nucleated cells. Repertoire TCRs were annotated as SARS-CoV-2-specific when V gene, CDR3 amino acid sequence and J gene were exactly matched to a known reactive TCR set. The reference SARS-CoV-2 TCR set was derived from MIRA and filtered for enrichment in COVID-19-positive ImmuneCODE repertoires, a step that removed public or cross-reactive TCRs. Drawing on the MIRA antigens, annotated TCRs were analysed further at the level of specific ORF or position within ORF. Breadth was defined as the number of annotated unique rearrangements divided by the total number of unique productive rearrangements, and depth was defined as the summed frequency of the annotated unique rearrangements. Group comparisons of TCR breadth used two-sided Wilcoxon rank-sum tests. TCRdb limited this immuneACCESS table to in-frame rearrangements with V and J called. A share of clones is missing; checked studies link under half to unresolved V genes, and the rest is unexplained. The V and J calls and clone size come from that table; D and trimming were worked out from the DNA. The sample yields about 680,000 clones; around 90% were counted once. Over 1.3% of the sample is taken by the ten largest.

On the study overall, not on this receptor specifically: Vaccine and placebo recipients had comparable non-spike TCR breadth, which fits with the vaccine containing only spike. Higher spike-specific TCR breadth was observed in Ad26.COV2.S recipients than in placebo recipients (P = 0.0014). The authors noted that the TCR breadth and depth analyses may have underestimated total T cell responses. After vaccination, substantial breadth of spike-specific CD8+ and CD4+ T cell responses was reported. The study was not powered to compare responses between vaccine doses or regimens.

The source was peripheral blood, collected in a trial of Ad26.COV2.S vaccine versus placebo. This sequence originates from a person between 18 and 60 years old who received the Ad26.COV2.S COVID-19 vaccine or a placebo.

The CDR3 protein sequence reads: CASSQLNPVRTEAFF. The base sequence is TGCGCCAGCAGCCAATTGAACCCGGTCCGGACTGAAGCTTTCTTT. The sequence links TRBV4-3 to TRBJ1-1; no confident D gene assignment can be made. From its cysteine to its phenylalanine, the CDR3 spans 15 amino acids. The DNA shown is the 45-base CDR3, in frame from base 1. The V end loses 2 bases and the J end loses 5 bases, and a stretch of 15 bases separates them. The germline V gene provides CDR1 LGHNA and CDR2 YSLEER.